This TCR beta chain comes out of a study of neurological immune-mediated disorders. About the research overall: In a group of some 35 multiple sclerosis patients, some 31 had the relapsing-remitting type and 3 had the secondary progressive type.

Many counts were recorded for this clonotype. Its specificity is unknown. The study's findings and limits: No expanded-clone CDR3 amino acid sequence recurred across subjects, suggesting private TCR-beta repertoires.

The time point denotes: longitudinal time-point 3. Unsorted libraries were prepared from 2 million PBMCs held at -80 C. Sequencing of 15-18 subjects in each run yielded over 170 million TCR-beta sequences. TCRdb used MiXCR to reprocess the 5' RACE reads, holding one entry per CDR3 protein. The sample holds approximately 80,000 distinct CDR3 sequences, 4.3% seen once. CDR3 length equals 16 residues. J was trimmed by 5 bases and V by 5 bases; bases with no gene match: 13. This TCR came from a woman aged 55-70 years with multiple sclerosis. The rearrangement joins TRBV12-3 or TRBV12-4 to TRBJ2-3; 7 bases are shared with TRBD2. The sample taken for sequencing was PBMCs. In DNA, the CDR3 is TGTGCCAGCAGTACCTGGACTAGAGTTGCCATAGATACGCAGTATTTT. Its protein product is CASSTWTRVAIDTQYF.